This T cell receptor beta chain was observed in a study of cytomegalovirus exposure and HLA in healthy donors. Across the whole study: Genotyping showed roughly 81% of over 350 donors falling in the Caucasian-associated ancestry cluster.

The PCR made use of 60 Vbeta and 13 Jbeta primers. Assay: immunoSEQ multiplex PCR; the TCRdb copy retains only in-frame clones and omits some. The sample carries 150,000 to 200,000 clones, roughly four fifths recorded once. This clone occurred a few times. Sequencing used PBMCs. This receptor was obtained from a woman between 35 and 50 years old in good health and CMV-seronegative.

CDR3 DNA: TGTGCCAGCAGCTCCGCACTCCGAGGGATATACAATGAGCAGTTCTTC. Residues: CASSSALRGIYNEQFF. This chain connects TRBV7-6 to TRBJ2-1; perhaps TRBD2 as D (5 bases). The length of the CDR3 is 16 residues. Germline V lookup: CDR1 SGHVS, CDR2 FNYEAQ. V lost 4 bases to trimming and J lost 4 bases, with 17 bases between them.